This T cell receptor beta chain was retrieved from a study of T cell responses to AZD1222 COVID-19 vaccine. On the study more broadly: The analysis combined second doses at about 4 or about 12 weeks. Study results and limitations: Scientists sampled the repertoires only once the peak T cell response had passed. At 160-218 and 743-854, vaccine-associated CD4 TCRs were dominant, and they spanned spike. White British donors predominated, females outnumbered males, and clonal diversity was possibly underestimated.

The protocol was immunoSEQ multiplex PCR, while the TCRdb copy is restricted to in-frame clones and leaves out a portion. The table lists over 150,000 clones, 88% of them singletons, with around 3% in the top ten. This clone has a handful of counts. Its antigen remains unidentified. Looked up from germline, CDR1 is SGDLS and CDR2 is YYNGEE. Trimming at V came to 0 bases and at J to 7 bases, leaving 8 bases not matched to a gene. The CDR3 is 17 residues long. The source is an adult in good health. The chain has TRBV9 and TRBJ2-2; TRBD2 matches at 11 bases. This specimen was peripheral blood, taken on day 0 of AZD1222 vaccination. CDR3 DNA: TGTGCCAGCAGCGTAGTGAAGACTAGCGGGGCGGTCGGGGAGCTGTTTTTT. It is translated as CASSVVKTSGAVGELFF.